A selection of T cell receptor beta chains follows, all from one sample in a study of early T cells in non-severe SARS-CoV-2 infection. In TCRdb, the 5' RACE reads were re-called with MiXCR into one record per CDR3 protein. The table has roughly 40,000 distinct CDR3 sequences, roughly 4% seen once. Sequencing was performed on whole blood. The receptors were sampled from an adult who was a healthcare worker with PCR-confirmed SARS-CoV-2 infection or an uninfected control (not recorded which). Each CDR3 is given with its conserved first and last residue. Each record gives: clone size, J gene, V gene, CDR3 protein. Clone sizes are shown as once, few or many counts, or a class when the clone is expanded.

clone_size: many
j_call: TRBJ2-5
v_call: TRBV7-9
cdr3_aa: CASSLFGGREVETQYF

clone_size: many
j_call: TRBJ2-1
v_call: TRBV5-1
cdr3_aa: CASSLLPRTSSYNEQFF

clone_size: many
j_call: TRBJ2-7
v_call: TRBV18
cdr3_aa: CASSGSYEQYF

clone_size: medium-sized
j_call: TRBJ2-1
v_call: TRBV20-1
cdr3_aa: CSASGLAGYNEQFF

clone_size: few
j_call: TRBJ1-1
v_call: TRBV5-1
cdr3_aa: CASSLVGGLNTEAFF

clone_size: many
j_call: TRBJ1-1
v_call: TRBV7-3
cdr3_aa: CASSLTGSTEAFF

clone_size: many
j_call: TRBJ1-1
v_call: TRBV12-3/TRBV12-4
cdr3_aa: CASSSGQRTEAFF

clone_size: many
j_call: TRBJ2-7
v_call: TRBV20-1
cdr3_aa: CSAIPRVRSYEQYF

clone_size: many
j_call: TRBJ2-1
v_call: TRBV13
cdr3_aa: CASSSTPARGPRNEQFF

clone_size: few
j_call: TRBJ1-1
v_call: TRBV20-1
cdr3_aa: CSASKGNTEAFF

clone_size: many
j_call: TRBJ1-2
v_call: TRBV6-5
cdr3_aa: CASSYRDRGGRYTF

clone_size: many
j_call: TRBJ2-3
v_call: TRBV20-1
cdr3_aa: CSAGGRELVDTQYF

clone_size: many
j_call: TRBJ1-1
v_call: TRBV2
cdr3_aa: CASRPRTRSPEAFF

clone_size: many
j_call: TRBJ1-5
v_call: TRBV2
cdr3_aa: CASRADRARQHF

clone_size: many
j_call: TRBJ1-2
v_call: TRBV18
cdr3_aa: CASSPGQGHYTF

clone_size: many
j_call: TRBJ2-7
v_call: TRBV5-1
cdr3_aa: CASSAGRISYEQYF